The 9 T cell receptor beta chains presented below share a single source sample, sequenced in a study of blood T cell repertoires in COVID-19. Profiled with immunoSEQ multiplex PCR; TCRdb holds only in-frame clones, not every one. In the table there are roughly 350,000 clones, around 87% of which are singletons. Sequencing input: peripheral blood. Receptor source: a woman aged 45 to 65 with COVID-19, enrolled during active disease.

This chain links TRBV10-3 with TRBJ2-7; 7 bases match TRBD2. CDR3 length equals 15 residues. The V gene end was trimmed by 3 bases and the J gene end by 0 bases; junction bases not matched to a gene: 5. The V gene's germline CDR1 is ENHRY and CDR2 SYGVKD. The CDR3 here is CAISDPGLDSYEQYF. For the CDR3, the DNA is TGTGCCATCAGTGACCCTGGACTAGACTCCTACGAGCAGTACTTC.

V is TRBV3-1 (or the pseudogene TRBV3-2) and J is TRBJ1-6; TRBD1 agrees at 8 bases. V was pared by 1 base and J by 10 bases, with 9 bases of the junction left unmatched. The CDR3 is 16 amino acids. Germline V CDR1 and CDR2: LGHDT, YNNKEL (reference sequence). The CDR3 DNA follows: TGTGCCAGCAGCCAAGGGACAGGGACTCGAGCCTCACCCCTCCACTTT. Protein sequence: CASSQGTGTRASPLHF.

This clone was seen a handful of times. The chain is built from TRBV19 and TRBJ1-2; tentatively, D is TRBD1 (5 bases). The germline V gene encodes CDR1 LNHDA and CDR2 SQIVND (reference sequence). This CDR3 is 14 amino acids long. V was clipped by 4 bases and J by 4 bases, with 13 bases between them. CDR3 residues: CASSTAGVGYGYTF. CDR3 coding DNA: TGTGCCAGTAGTACCGCGGGGGTAGGCTATGGCTACACCTTC.

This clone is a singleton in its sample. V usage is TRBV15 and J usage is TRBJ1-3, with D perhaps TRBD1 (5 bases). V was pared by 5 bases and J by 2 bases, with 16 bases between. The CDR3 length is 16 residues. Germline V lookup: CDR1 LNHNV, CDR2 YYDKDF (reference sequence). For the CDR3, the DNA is TGTGCCACCAGCGTCTCAGGGTCCTCACCTGGAAACACCATATATTTT. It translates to CATSVSGSSPGNTIYF.

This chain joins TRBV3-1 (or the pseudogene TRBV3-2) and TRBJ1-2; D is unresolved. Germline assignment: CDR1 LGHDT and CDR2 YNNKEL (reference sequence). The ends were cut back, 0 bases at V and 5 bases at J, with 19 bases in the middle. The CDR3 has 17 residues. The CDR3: CASSQDQGSSLIYGYTF. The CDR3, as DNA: TGTGCCAGCAGCCAAGATCAAGGTAGCAGCCTAATATATGGCTACACCTTC.

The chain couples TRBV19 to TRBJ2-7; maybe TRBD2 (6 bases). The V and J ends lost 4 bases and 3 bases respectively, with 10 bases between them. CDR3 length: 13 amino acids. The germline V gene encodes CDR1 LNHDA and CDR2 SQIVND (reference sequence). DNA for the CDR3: TGTGCCAGTAGTAGGGGCGGGAACTACGAGCAGTACTTC. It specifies CASSRGGNYEQYF. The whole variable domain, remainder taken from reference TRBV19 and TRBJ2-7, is DGGITQSPKYLFRKEGQNVTLSCEQNLNHDAMYWYRQDPGQGLRLIYYSQIVNDFQKGDIAEGYSVSREKKESFPLTVTSAQKNPTAFYLCASSRGGNYEQYFGPGTRLTVT.

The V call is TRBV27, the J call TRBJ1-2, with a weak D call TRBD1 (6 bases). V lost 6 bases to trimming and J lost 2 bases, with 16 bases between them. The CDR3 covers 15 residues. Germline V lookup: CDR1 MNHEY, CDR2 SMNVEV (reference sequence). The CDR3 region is CASRLGAGTNYGYTF. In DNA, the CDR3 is TGTGCCAGCAGGCTAGGGGCCGGGACAAACTATGGCTACACCTTC.

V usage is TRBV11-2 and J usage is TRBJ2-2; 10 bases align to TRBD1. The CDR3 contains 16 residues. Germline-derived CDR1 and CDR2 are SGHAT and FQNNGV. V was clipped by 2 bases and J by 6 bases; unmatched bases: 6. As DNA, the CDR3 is TGTGCCAGCAGCTTAAACAGACAGGGGGCTGCCGGGGAGCTGTTTTTT. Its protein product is CASSLNRQGAAGELFF.

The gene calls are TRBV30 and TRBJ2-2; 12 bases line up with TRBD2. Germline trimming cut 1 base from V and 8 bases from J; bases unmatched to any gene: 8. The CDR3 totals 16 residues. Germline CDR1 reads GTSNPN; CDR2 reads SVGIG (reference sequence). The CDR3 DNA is TGTGCCTGGAGTGGGGGGGTCGGACTAGCGGGAGGGGAGCTGTTTTTT. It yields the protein CAWSGGVGLAGGELFF.